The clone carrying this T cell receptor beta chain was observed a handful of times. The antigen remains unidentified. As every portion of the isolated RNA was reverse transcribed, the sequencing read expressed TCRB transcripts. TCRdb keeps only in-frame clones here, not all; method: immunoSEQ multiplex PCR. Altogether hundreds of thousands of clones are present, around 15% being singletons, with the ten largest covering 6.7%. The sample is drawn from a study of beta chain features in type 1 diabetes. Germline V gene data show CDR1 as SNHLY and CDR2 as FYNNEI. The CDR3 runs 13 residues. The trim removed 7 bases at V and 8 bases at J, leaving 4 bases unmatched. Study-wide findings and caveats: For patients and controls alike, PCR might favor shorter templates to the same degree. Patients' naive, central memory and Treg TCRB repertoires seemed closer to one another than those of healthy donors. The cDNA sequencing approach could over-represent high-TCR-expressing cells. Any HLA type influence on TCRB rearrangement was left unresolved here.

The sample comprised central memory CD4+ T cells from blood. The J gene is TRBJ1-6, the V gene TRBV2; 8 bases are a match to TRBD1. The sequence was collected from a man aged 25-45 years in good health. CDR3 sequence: CASTGTGYSPLHF. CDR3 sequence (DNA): TGTGCCAGCACCGGGACAGGATATTCACCCCTCCACTTT.